One and the same sample provided the 27 T cell receptor beta chains below, sequenced in a study of early T cells in non-severe SARS-CoV-2 infection. Each CDR3 protein gets one entry after TCRdb re-called the 5' RACE reads with MiXCR. The sample has about 59,000 distinct CDR3 sequences, approximately 13% seen once. Sequenced here: whole blood, sampled at baseline. The receptors derive from an adult who was a healthcare worker with PCR-confirmed SARS-CoV-2 infection or an uninfected control (not recorded which).

This clonotype has a handful of counts. The gene calls are TRBV7-2 and TRBJ1-2, with TRBD1 matching over 7 bases. The germline V gene has CDR1 SGHTA and CDR2 FQGNSA. CDR3 size: 14 residues. After removal of 7 bases from V and 2 bases from J, the junction contained 7 bases not matched to a gene. CDR3 region: CASIKTTGNYGYTF. The CDR3 bases are TGTGCCAGCATCAAAACGACAGGGAACTATGGCTACACCTTC.

The table lists this clonotype with many counts. The CDR3 DNA follows: TGTGCCAGCAGCGCGTCGGGACGCCCCCGATTTGAATCTGGGGCCAACGTCCTGACTTTC. It is translated as CASSASGRPRFESGANVLTF. This chain uses TRBV7-9 with TRBJ2-6; D may match TRBD1 or TRBD2 (5 bases each). CDR1 is SEHNR, CDR2 FQNEAQ, per germline (reference sequence). This CDR3 is 20 amino acids long. V was shortened by 5 bases and J by 1 base, with 24 bases between the two germline ends.

There are a few counts of this clonotype. This chain links TRBV10-1 with TRBJ2-3; D not certain. The CDR3 length is 13 residues. Per the germline V gene, CDR1 is WNHNN and CDR2 is SYGVQD (reference sequence). Trimming shortened V by 0 bases and J by 5 bases, and 6 bases separated the two germline ends. The CDR3 spells CASSESLGDTQYF. The DNA of the CDR3 is TGCGCCAGCAGTGAGTCGCTAGGAGATACGCAGTATTTT.

A note on this clonotype: One junction end disagrees with the germline gene, perhaps due to a read error. The rearrangement links TRBV5-1 to TRBJ2-7; 7 bases fit TRBD1. Germline values: CDR1 SGHRS, CDR2 YFSETQ. CDR3 length: 14 residues. The CDR3 is CASSLAGTDYEHYF. The CDR3 nucleotides read TGCGCCAGCAGCTTGGCGGGGACAGACTACGAGCATTACTTC. The full variable domain, its missing parts supplied by reference TRBV5-1 and TRBJ2-7, is KAGVTQTPRYLIKTRGQQVTLSCSPISGHRSVSWYQQTPGQGLQFLFEYFSETQRNKGNFPGRFSGRQFSNSRSEMNVSTLELGDSALYLCASSLAGTDYEHYFGPGTRLTVT.

This clonotype was seen ten or more times. The chain combines TRBV4-3 with TRBJ1-1, with TRBD1 matching over 7 bases. CDR1 is LGHNA and CDR2 is YSLEER in the germline V gene. The junction had 4 bases not matched to a gene; V was cut back by 5 bases and J by 1 base. The CDR3 spans 14 residues. Written as DNA, the CDR3 is TGCGCCAGCAGCAAAGGGGGCTGGAACACTGAAGCTTTCTTT. This encodes CASSKGGWNTEAFF.

The CDR3 here is CASSFGLAGYNEQFF. Written as DNA, the CDR3 is TGTGCCAGCAGCTTCGGACTAGCGGGCTACAATGAGCAGTTCTTC. The chain is built from TRBV7-9 and TRBJ2-1; 11 bases fit TRBD2. CDR1 is SEHNR, CDR2 FQNEAQ, per germline (reference sequence). The CDR3 is made up of 15 amino acids. Trimming at V came to 3 bases and at J to 3 bases, leaving 1 base not matched to a gene.

V and J are TRBV7-9 and TRBJ2-4, with 7 bases that match TRBD1. The CDR3 sequence is 18 residues long. Germline values: CDR1 SEHNR, CDR2 FQNEAQ (reference sequence). The J segment lost 6 bases and the V segment lost 4 bases, leaving 18 bases of the junction unmatched. The CDR3 DNA reads as TGTGCCAGCAGCTCACCTGACAGGGCCAACCCCTGGGGAAACATTCAGTACTTC. It is translated as CASSSPDRANPWGNIQYF. Using reference TRBV7-9 and TRBJ2-4 for the parts outside the CDR3, the full variable domain is DTGVSQNPRHKITKRGQNVTFRCDPISEHNRLYWYRQTLGQGPEFLTYFQNEAQLEKSRLLSDRFSAERPKGSFSTLEIQRTEQGDSAMYLCASSSPDRANPWGNIQYFGAGTRLSVL.

On this clonotype itself: A much bigger clone sits one base away, suggesting this may be a read error. The rearrangement links TRBV5-3 to TRBJ2-3, with 14 bases aligning to TRBD2. TRBV5-3 is flagged as an ORF with uncertain function. CDR3 length equals 17 residues. The CDR3 DNA sequence: TGTGTCAGAAGCGGGGGACTAGCGGGAGTATCGACAGATACGCAGTATTTT. Its translation is CVRSGGLAGVSTDTQYF.

This clonotype has only a few counts. The chain uses TRBV30 and TRBJ1-1; D ambiguous. V gave up 0 bases and J gave up 3 bases, with 8 bases separating them. Germline V gene sequence: CDR1 GTSNPN, CDR2 SVGIG (reference sequence). The CDR3 runs 13 residues. The CDR3 DNA sequence: TGTGCCTGGAGTGTAAGGAGGGACACTGAAGCTTTCTTT. Amino acids: CAWSVRRDTEAFF.

The table lists this clonotype with many counts. The V call is TRBV11-2, the J call TRBJ2-3; D may be TRBD1 or TRBD2 (6 bases each). Germline CDR1 and CDR2: SGHAT and FQNNGV. The CDR3 runs to 18 residues. The V end lost 2 bases, the J end lost 1 base, and 19 bases lay between the germline ends. Written as DNA, the CDR3 is TGTGCCAGCAGCTTATTACGAGCTTTCCGGGGGCGCACAGATACGCAGTATTTT. Protein sequence: CASSLLRAFRGRTDTQYF.

The J gene is TRBJ2-1, the V gene TRBV5-1, with 7 bases matching TRBD1. The CDR3 consists of 14 residues. In germline, CDR1 is SGHRS, CDR2 YFSETQ. The V gene end was trimmed by 0 bases and the J gene end by 7 bases; junction bases not matched to a gene: 4. CDR3 sequence: CASSLGGQKNEQFF. CDR3 DNA sequence: TGCGCCAGCAGCTTGGGGGGACAGAAGAATGAGCAGTTCTTC.

This clonotype was found many times. The chain carries TRBV28 and TRBJ2-1; D is undetermined. Per germline, CDR1 MDHEN and CDR2 SYDVKM. The CDR3 is 13 residues long. V lost 2 bases to trimming and J lost 4 bases, with 6 bases between them. CDR3 region: CASSLREYNEQFF. CDR3 nucleotides: TGTGCCAGCAGTTTAAGAGAGTACAATGAGCAGTTCTTC.

This clonotype was detected ten times or more. This chain connects TRBV6-1 to TRBJ2-1; 8 nucleotides line up with TRBD2. V lost 0 bases, J lost 7 bases, and 17 bases stayed unmatched. The germline CDR1 and CDR2 sequences are MNHNS and SASEGT. The CDR3 contains 19 residues. The CDR3 spells CASSEAAGGRDYPWNEQFF. Written as DNA, the CDR3 is TGTGCCAGCAGTGAAGCTGCGGGGGGCCGGGACTATCCTTGGAATGAGCAGTTCTTC.

With respect to this clonotype: The CDR3 does not end in the conserved phenylalanine or tryptophan, so this is likely a read error. The gene calls are TRBV5-1 and TRBJ1-2; no reliable D call. The CDR3 has 15 residues. The germline V gene encodes CDR1 SGHRS and CDR2 YFSETQ. The ends were cut back, 4 bases at V and 3 bases at J, with 16 bases in the middle. In nucleotides, the CDR3 is TGCGCCAGCAGCCCTGGTGCCCAGGAATACTATGGCTACACCATC. Translating it yields CASSPGAQEYYGYTI.

Only a few counts were recorded for this clonotype. The CDR3 DNA reads as TGTGCCACCAGTACCCAGGGACAGTACAATGAGCAGTTCTTC. Protein sequence: CATSTQGQYNEQFF. The chain has TRBV24-1 and TRBJ2-1, with 7 positions matching TRBD1. The length of the CDR3 is 14 residues. Germline assignment: CDR1 KGHDR and CDR2 SFDVKD. V gave up 6 bases and J gave up 4 bases; unmatched junction bases: 5.

This clonotype was observed a handful of times. The chain uses TRBV27 and TRBJ1-5; D perhaps matches TRBD1 (5 bases). The CDR3 is made up of 15 amino acids. V lost 6 bases, J lost 3 bases, and 15 bases lay in between. Per the germline V gene, CDR1 is MNHEY and CDR2 is SMNVEV (reference sequence). CDR3 protein: CASSPLEGPNQPQHF. As DNA, the CDR3 is TGTGCCAGCAGCCCCCTCGAGGGGCCCAATCAGCCCCAGCATTTT.

This clonotype was counted a few times. The V call is TRBV5-6, the J call TRBJ2-1; D ambiguous. The CDR3 loop spans 11 amino acids. Trimming took 4 bases from V and 8 from J, leaving 7 bases between them. In germline, CDR1 is SGHDT, CDR2 YYEEEE. In DNA form, the CDR3 reads TGTGCCAGCAGCCAAATCCATGAGCAGTTCTTC. Amino acids: CASSQIHEQFF.

Comments on this clonotype: The junction departs from the called germline gene at one end, perhaps through a read error. The chain couples TRBV20-1 to TRBJ2-7, with a tentative D call TRBD1 (6 bases). Per the germline V gene, CDR1 is DFQATT and CDR2 is SNEGSKA (reference sequence). The length of the CDR3 is 12 residues. For the CDR3, the DNA is TGTAGTGCAATTGGGACATTCTACGAGCAGTACTTC. Residues: CSAIGTFYEQYF.

This clonotype was picked up a small number of times. This rearrangement joins TRBV5-6 to TRBJ1-6; D gene unclear. V lost 4 bases and J 7 bases, leaving 15 bases between the germline ends. CDR3 length: 15 residues. Germline V gene sequence: CDR1 SGHDT, CDR2 YYEEEE. CDR3 DNA: TGTGCCAGCAGCCCCCGAGCCGCCTTAAATTCACCCCTCCACTTT. Protein: CASSPRAALNSPLHF.

The table lists this clonotype with many counts. The chain employs TRBV7-2 and TRBJ1-1; tentatively, D is TRBD1 (5 bases). This CDR3 is 12 amino acids long. Trimming took off 1 base at V and 11 bases at J, with 11 bases between the two ends. The germline V gene encodes CDR1 SGHTA and CDR2 FQGNSA. This chain's CDR3 is CASSLDKGRAFF. In DNA form, the CDR3 reads TGTGCCAGCAGCTTAGATAAGGGGCGGGCTTTCTTT.

This clonotype showed up many times. V usage is TRBV11-2 and J usage is TRBJ1-1, with TRBD1 identical over 10 bases. Trimming cost V 4 bases and J 5 bases; bases outside gene matches: 4. Germline values: CDR1 SGHAT, CDR2 FQNNGV. The CDR3 loop spans 14 amino acids. The CDR3 spells CASSSGQGSTEAFF. As DNA, the CDR3 is TGTGCCAGCAGCTCGGGACAGGGGAGTACTGAAGCTTTCTTT.

This clonotype was counted at least ten times. The chain links TRBV6-2 or TRBV6-3 to TRBJ2-1, with TRBD2 identical over 11 bases. The CDR3 has 15 amino acids. After removal of 7 bases from V and 10 bases from J, the junction contained 12 bases not matched to a gene. Germline V gives CDR1 MNHEY, CDR2 SVGEGT. The CDR3 loop reads CASTTGTSGSYEQFF. CDR3 DNA: TGTGCCAGCACCACCGGGACTAGCGGTTCTTACGAGCAGTTCTTC.

The chain recombines TRBV7-9 with TRBJ1-2; tentative D call: TRBD1 (6 bases). The ends were cut back, 7 bases at V and 3 bases at J, with 18 bases in the middle. Germline V gene sequence: CDR1 SEHNR, CDR2 FQNEAQ (reference sequence). The CDR3 contains 15 residues. Here the CDR3 reads CASTSLRGLDYGYTF. The CDR3 nucleotides are TGTGCCAGCACCTCCCTTCGGGGGCTAGACTATGGCTACACCTTC.

This clonotype is large by share. The V gene is TRBV28, the J gene TRBJ2-1, with TRBD2 matching 12 bases. The length of the CDR3 is 14 residues. The V and J ends lost 5 bases and 9 bases, in that order; junction bases with no gene match: 5. The V gene's germline CDR1 is MDHEN and CDR2 SYDVKM. The CDR3 DNA reads as TGTGCCAGCAGTCTTCTAGCGGGGGGGGGTGAGCAGTTCTTC. It yields the protein CASSLLAGGGEQFF.

This clonotype was seen only a few times. V usage is TRBV6-1 and J usage is TRBJ2-1; D perhaps matches TRBD2 (6 bases). This CDR3 contains 16 residues. Per the germline V gene, CDR1 is MNHNS and CDR2 is SASEGT. Trimming stripped 3 bases from V and 1 base from J, with 13 bases between. CDR3 nucleotide sequence: TGTGCCAGCAGTGATTGGCGGGGCGCGTCCTACAATGAGCAGTTCTTC. It yields the protein CASSDWRGASYNEQFF.

This clonotype is classed as medium-sized. The genes are TRBV29-1 and TRBJ2-7; maybe TRBD2 (7 bases). Per germline, CDR1 SQVTM and CDR2 ANQGSEA. The CDR3 contains 13 residues. The CDR3 nucleotides are TGCAGTGGGGGGGACAACTACTTTGGAGAGCAGTACTTC. It specifies CSGGDNYFGEQYF.

This clonotype was found a few times. The chain links TRBV20-1 to TRBJ1-4; 9 nucleotides align to TRBD1. The CDR3 loop spans 14 amino acids. CDR1 is DFQATT, CDR2 SNEGSKA, per germline (reference sequence). Germline trimming cut 6 bases from V and 4 bases from J; bases unmatched to any gene: 6. Here the CDR3 reads CSARDRVNNEKLFF. Here the CDR3 DNA reads TGCAGTGCAAGGGACAGGGTGAATAATGAAAAACTGTTTTTT.